By its share, the clone carrying this TCR beta chain is medium-sized. Antigen unknown. This sample was taken from a study of vaccination effects on CD4 cells after COVID-19. Antigen-specific CD4+ T cells were expanded with viral peptide pools in the ViraFEST assay before sequencing. Culture lasted 10 days before CD4+ T cell isolation. Two doses of either BNT162b2 or mRNA-1273 were given to each participant. Each vaccine recipient was nucleocapsid antibody negative and had no prior SARS-CoV-2 infection. Overall study results and limits: Small numbers of convalescent patients limited the study. It also lacked early post-infection timepoints.

Sequencing was performed with immunoSEQ multiplex PCR; in TCRdb, only in-frame clones are kept and a portion is missing. Altogether about 16,000 clones are present, about 70% being singletons, with the ten largest covering over 9%. V shed 7 bases, J shed 2 bases, and the junction held 10 bases outside the gene matches. CDR3 length: 16 amino acids. In germline, CDR1 is MDHEN, CDR2 SYDVKM. The source is a human donor who received a COVID-19 vaccine. This specimen consisted of CD4+ T cells from PBMCs cultured with SARS-CoV-2 spike peptides, obtained after COVID-19 vaccination. V gene TRBV28 combines with J gene TRBJ2-1; TRBD2 aligns across 8 bases. The CDR3 DNA sequence: TGTGCCAGCACTCCCATGGTAGCGGGGACCTACAATGAGCAGTTCTTC. Translating gives CASTPMVAGTYNEQFF.